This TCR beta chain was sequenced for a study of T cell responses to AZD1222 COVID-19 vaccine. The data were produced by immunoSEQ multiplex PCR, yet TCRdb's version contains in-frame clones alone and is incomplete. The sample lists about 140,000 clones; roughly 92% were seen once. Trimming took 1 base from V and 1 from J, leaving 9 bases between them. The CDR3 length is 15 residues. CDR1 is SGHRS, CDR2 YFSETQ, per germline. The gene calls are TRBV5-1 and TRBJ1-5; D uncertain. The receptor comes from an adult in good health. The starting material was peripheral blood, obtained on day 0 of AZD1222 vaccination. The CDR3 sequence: CASSLYPGSNQPQHF. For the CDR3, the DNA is TGCGCCAGCAGCTTGTATCCCGGAAGCAATCAGCCCCAGCATTTT.